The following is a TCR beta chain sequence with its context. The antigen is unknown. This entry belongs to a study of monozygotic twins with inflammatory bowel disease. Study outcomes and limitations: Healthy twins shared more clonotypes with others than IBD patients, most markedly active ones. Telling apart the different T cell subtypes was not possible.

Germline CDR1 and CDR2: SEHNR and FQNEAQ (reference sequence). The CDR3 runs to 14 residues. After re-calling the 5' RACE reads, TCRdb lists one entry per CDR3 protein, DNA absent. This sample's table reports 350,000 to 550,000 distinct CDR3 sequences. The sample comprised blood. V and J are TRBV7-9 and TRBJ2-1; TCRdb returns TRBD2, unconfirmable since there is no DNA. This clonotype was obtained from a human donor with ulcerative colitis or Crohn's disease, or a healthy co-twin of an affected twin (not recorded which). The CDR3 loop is CASSLLAGVDEQFF. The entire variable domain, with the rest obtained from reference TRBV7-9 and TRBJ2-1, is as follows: DTGVSQNPRHKITKRGQNVTFRCDPISEHNRLYWYRQTLGQGPEFLTYFQNEAQLEKSRLLSDRFSAERPKGSFSTLEIQRTEQGDSAMYLCASSLLAGVDEQFFGPGTRLTVL.